The 3 T cell receptor beta chains listed next were all sequenced from one sample in a study of human T cells and chemical hapten exposure. The time point was: healthy volunteer bleed at 6 weeks. Blood, whole and unfractionated, served as the source for total RNA extraction. TCRdb re-called the RACE reads with MiXCR, one entry per CDR3 protein. The table lists more than 75,000 distinct CDR3 sequences, over 8.5% of them singletons, with approximately 1.5% in the top ten. The specimen sequenced was whole blood. These receptors were taken from a male donor in good health. Some clones in this sample may be carry-over from other donors' samples.

This chain links TRBV11-2 with TRBJ2-3, with a weak D call TRBD2 (6 bases). Trimming left V 5 bases short and J 0 bases short, with 21 bases between. The CDR3 sequence is 18 residues long. Germline assignment: CDR1 SGHAT and CDR2 FQNNGV. The CDR3 region has the DNA TGTGCCAGCAGCCCCGCTTTCTATCGGAGCGGGAGCACAGATACGCAGTATTTT. It yields the protein CASSPAFYRSGSTDTQYF. The variable domain in full, completed from reference TRBV11-2 and TRBJ2-3, reads EAGVAQSPRYKIIEKRQSVAFWCNPISGHATLYWYQQILGQGPKLLIQFQNNGVVDDSQLPKDRFSAERLKGVDSTLKIQPAKLEDSAVYLCASSPAFYRSGSTDTQYFGPGTRLTVL.

Only a few counts were recorded for this clonotype. The rearrangement links TRBV2 to TRBJ1-2; the D is unclear. This CDR3 spans 12 amino acids. Trimming removed 3 bases at V and 4 bases at J, with 6 bases between. Germline V gene sequence: CDR1 SNHLY, CDR2 FYNNEI. The CDR3 DNA reads TGTGCCAGCAGTGACAGAATCTATGGCTACACCTTC. It specifies CASSDRIYGYTF.

The V and J genes are TRBV6-1 and TRBJ2-7, with D possibly TRBD1 on 6 matching bases. Deletions cut 2 bases from V and 4 bases from J, with 12 bases between. Germline-derived CDR1 and CDR2 are MNHNS and SASEGT. This CDR3 comprises 14 residues. The CDR3 loop reads CASSEYAGTYEQYF. The CDR3 nucleotides are TGTGCCAGCAGTGAATACGCCGGGACATACGAGCAGTACTTC.